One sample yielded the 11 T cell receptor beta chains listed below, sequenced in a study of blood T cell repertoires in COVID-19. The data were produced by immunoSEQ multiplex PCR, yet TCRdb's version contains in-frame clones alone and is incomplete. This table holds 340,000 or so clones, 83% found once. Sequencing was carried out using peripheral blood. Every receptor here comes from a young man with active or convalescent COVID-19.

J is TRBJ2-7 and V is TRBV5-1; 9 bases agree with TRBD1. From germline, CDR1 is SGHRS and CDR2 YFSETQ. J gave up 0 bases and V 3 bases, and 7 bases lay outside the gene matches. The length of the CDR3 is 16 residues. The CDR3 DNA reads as TGCGCCAGCAGCTGGGGACAGGGCGCCTCCTCCTACGAGCAGTACTTC. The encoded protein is CASSWGQGASSYEQYF.

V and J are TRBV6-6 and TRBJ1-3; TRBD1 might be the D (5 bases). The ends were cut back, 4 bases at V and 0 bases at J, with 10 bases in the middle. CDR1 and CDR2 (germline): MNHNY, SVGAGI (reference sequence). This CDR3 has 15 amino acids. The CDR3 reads CASSWGGSSGNTIYF. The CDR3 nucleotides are TGTGCCAGCAGTTGGGGGGGTTCCTCTGGAAACACCATATATTTT.

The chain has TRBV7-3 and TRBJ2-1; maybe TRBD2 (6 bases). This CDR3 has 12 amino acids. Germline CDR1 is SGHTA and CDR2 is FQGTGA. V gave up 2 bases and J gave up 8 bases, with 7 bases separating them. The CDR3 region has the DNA TGTGCCAGCAGCTTAGCGGGGCATGAGCAGTTCTTC. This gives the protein CASSLAGHEQFF.

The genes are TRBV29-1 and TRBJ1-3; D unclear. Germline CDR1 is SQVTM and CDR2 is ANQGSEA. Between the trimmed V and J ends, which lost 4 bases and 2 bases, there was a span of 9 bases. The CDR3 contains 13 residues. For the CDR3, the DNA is TGCAGCGTTGGAGTGGGCCCTGGAAACACCATATATTTT. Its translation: CSVGVGPGNTIYF.

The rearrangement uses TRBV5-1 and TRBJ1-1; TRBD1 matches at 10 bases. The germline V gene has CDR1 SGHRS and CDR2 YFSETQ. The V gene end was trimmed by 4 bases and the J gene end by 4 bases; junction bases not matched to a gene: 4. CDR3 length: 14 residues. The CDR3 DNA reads TGCGCCAGCAGCAAGGGACAGGGGAGCACTGAAGCTTTCTTT. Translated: CASSKGQGSTEAFF.

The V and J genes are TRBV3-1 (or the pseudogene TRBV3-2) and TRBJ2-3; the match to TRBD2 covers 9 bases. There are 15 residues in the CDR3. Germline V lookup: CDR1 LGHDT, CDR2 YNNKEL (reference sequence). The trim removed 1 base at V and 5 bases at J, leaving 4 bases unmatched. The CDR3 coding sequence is TGTGCCAGCAGCCAAGTAGCGGGAGAAGGAGATACGCAGTATTTT. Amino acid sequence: CASSQVAGEGDTQYF.

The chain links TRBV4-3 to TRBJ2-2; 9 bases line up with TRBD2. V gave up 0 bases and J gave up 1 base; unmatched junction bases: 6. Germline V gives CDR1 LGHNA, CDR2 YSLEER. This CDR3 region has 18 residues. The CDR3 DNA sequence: TGCGCCAGCAGCCAAGAAGTCGGTAGCGGGGGGAACACCGGGGAGCTGTTTTTT. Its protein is CASSQEVGSGGNTGELFF.

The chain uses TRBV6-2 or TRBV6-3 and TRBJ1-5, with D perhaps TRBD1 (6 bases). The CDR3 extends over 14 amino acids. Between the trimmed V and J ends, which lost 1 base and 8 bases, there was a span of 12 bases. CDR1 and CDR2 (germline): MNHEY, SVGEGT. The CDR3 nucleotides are TGTGCCAGCAGTTACTACAGGGAATCAAAGCCCCAGCATTTT. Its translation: CASSYYRESKPQHF.

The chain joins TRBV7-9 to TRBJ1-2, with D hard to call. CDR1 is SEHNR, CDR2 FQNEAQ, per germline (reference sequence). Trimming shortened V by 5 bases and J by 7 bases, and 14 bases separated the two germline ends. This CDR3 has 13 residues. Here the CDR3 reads CASSGLRTVGYTF. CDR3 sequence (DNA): TGTGCCAGCAGCGGACTTCGGACCGTTGGCTACACCTTC.

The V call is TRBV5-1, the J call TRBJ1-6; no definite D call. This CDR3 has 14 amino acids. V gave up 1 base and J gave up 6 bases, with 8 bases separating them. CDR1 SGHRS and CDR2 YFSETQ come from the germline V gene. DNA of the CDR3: TGCGCCAGCAGCTTGACGGCGGGTAATTCACCCCTCCACTTT. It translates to CASSLTAGNSPLHF.

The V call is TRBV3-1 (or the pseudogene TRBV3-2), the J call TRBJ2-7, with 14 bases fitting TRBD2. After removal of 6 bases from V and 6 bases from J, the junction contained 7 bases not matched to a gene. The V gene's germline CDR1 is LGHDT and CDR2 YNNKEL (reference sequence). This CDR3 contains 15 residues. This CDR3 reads CASRTSGTSGGEQYF. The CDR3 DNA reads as TGTGCCAGCAGGACCTCCGGGACTAGCGGGGGCGAGCAGTACTTC.